This TCR beta chain was identified during a study of T cells after yellow fever vaccination. The overall study: For low cell numbers, libraries were made with SMART-Seq v4 Ultra Low Input. Study findings and constraints: Reappearing after the booster were most of the clones from primary vaccination (less than 97% CD4, 88% CD8).

Concerning this clonotype: Its antigen remains unknown.

TCRdb re-called the 5' RACE reads through MiXCR, storing one row per CDR3 protein. The repertoire holds approximately 250,000 distinct CDR3 sequences, with around 5.2% as singletons. The junction had 5 bases not matched to a gene; V was cut back by 4 bases and J by 8 bases. Per the germline V gene, CDR1 is SGHRS and CDR2 is YFSETQ. The CDR3 runs to 13 residues. The chain couples TRBV5-1 to TRBJ1-2; 10 bases map to TRBD1. The material was CD4+ T cells sorted from PBMCs, obtained on the day of the yellow fever booster vaccination. This TCR derives from a man in his late teens or twenties who received the YFV17D yellow fever vaccine. The CDR3 loop reads CASSGGTGDGYTF. CDR3 in DNA: TGCGCCAGCAGCGGGGGGACAGGGGACGGCTACACCTTC.